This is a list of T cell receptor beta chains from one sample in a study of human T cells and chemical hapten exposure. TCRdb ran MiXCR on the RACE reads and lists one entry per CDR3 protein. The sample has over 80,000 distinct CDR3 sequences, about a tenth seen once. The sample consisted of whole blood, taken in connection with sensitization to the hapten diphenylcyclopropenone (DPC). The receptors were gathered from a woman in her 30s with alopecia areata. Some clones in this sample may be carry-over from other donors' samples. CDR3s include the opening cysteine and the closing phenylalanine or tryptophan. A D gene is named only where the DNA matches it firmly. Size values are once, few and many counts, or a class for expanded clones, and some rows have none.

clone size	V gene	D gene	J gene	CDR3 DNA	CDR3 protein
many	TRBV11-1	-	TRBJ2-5	TGTGCCAGCAGCTTGGTAAGGGAGCGAGAGACCCAGTACTTC	CASSLVRERETQYF
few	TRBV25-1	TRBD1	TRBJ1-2	TGTGCCAGCAGTGCCACCGGGACAGGGAGGCATGGCTACACCTTC	CASSATGTGRHGYTF
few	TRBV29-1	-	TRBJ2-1	TGCAGCGTTTCCCGACAGTCCTATGAGCAGTTCTTC	CSVSRQSYEQFF
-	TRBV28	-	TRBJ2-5	TGTGCCAGCAGATCGTACCAAGAGACCCAGTACTTC	CASRSYQETQYF
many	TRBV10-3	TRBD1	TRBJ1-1	TGTGCCATTCGGGACAGGGAAGAGGGCACTGAAGCTTTCTTT	CAIRDREEGTEAFF
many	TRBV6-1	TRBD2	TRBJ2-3	TGTGCCAGCACGACGGGCGGGGGGAGCACAGATACGCAGTATTTT	CASTTGGGSTDTQYF
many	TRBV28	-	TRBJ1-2	TGTGCCAGCAGTTTAATTCCCTATGGCTACACCTTC	CASSLIPYGYTF
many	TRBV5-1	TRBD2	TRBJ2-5	TGCGCCAGCAGCTTGTCAATAGCGGGGGGCCAAGAGACCCAGTACTTC	CASSLSIAGGQETQYF
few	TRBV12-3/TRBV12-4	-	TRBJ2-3	TGTGCCAGCAGTCCCAGGGGAAGTACAGGGACAGATACGCAGTATTTT	CASSPRGSTGTDTQYF
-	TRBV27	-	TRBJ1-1	TGTGCCAGCAGGAGGACAGAACGGGCGAGCACTGAAGCTTTCTTT	CASRRTERASTEAFF
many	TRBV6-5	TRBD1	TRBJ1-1	TGTGCCAGCATGACGGACAGGGCTCGCACTGAAGCTTTCTTT	CASMTDRARTEAFF
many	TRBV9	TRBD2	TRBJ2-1	TGTGCCAGCAGCGTAGGCCTAGCGGGAGCTACTTACAATGAGCAGTTCTTC	CASSVGLAGATYNEQFF
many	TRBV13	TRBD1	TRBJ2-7	TGTGCCAGCAGCCGGGACAGGGGTTCGGAGCAGTACTTC	CASSRDRGSEQYF
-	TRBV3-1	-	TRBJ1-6	TGTGCCAGCAGCCAAGAGGTCACGAGGGCCCTCCACTTT	CASSQEVTRALHF
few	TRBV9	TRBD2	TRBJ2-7	TGTGCCAGCAGCTTCCAGCGGGAGACCTACGAGCAGTACTTC	CASSFQRETYEQYF